The 10 T cell receptor beta chains listed next were all sequenced from one sample in a study of blood T cell repertoires in COVID-19. The assay was immunoSEQ multiplex PCR, and TCRdb's table has in-frame clones only and misses some. The table records roughly 370,000 clones, about 87% of them present only once. The specimen sequenced was PBMCs or T cells enriched from blood (not recorded which). Every receptor here comes from a woman in her 50s who had recovered from COVID-19.

The CDR3: CASSEPGQDFNEQFF. CDR3 nucleotides: TGTGCCAGCAGTGAACCGGGACAGGATTTTAATGAGCAGTTCTTC. This chain joins TRBV2 and TRBJ2-1, with TRBD1 identical over 8 bases. After removal of 2 bases from V and 7 bases from J, the junction contained 7 bases not matched to a gene. Germline loops: CDR1 SNHLY, CDR2 FYNNEI. The length of the CDR3 is 15 residues. Drawing the rest from reference TRBV2 and TRBJ2-1, the complete variable domain is EPEVTQTPSHQVTQMGQEVILRCVPISNHLYFYWYRQILGQKVEFLVSFYNNEISEKSEIFDDQFSVERPDGSNFTLKIRSTKLEDSAMYFCASSEPGQDFNEQFFGPGTRLTVL.

The CDR3 DNA reads TGTGCCTGGAGAGTCAGTTCCTATGGCTACACCTTC. Translated: CAWRVSSYGYTF. The chain employs TRBV30 and TRBJ1-2; the D is unclear. The CDR3 covers 12 residues. The ends were cut back, 3 bases at V and 4 bases at J, with 9 bases in the middle. In germline, CDR1 is GTSNPN, CDR2 SVGIG (reference sequence).

This chain uses TRBV7-2 with TRBJ1-1; 9 nucleotides line up with TRBD1. The V gene end was trimmed by 2 bases and the J gene end by 9 bases; junction bases not matched to a gene: 13. Germline CDR1 and CDR2: SGHTA and FQGNSA. The CDR3 is made up of 16 amino acids. CDR3 sequence: CASSLPAPGTGSKAFF. The CDR3 nucleotides are TGTGCCAGCAGCTTACCGGCCCCCGGGACAGGGAGCAAAGCTTTCTTT.

The chain has TRBV28 and TRBJ1-2; TRBD1 matches at 8 bases. The CDR3 is 13 residues long. The V gene end was trimmed by 4 bases and the J gene end by 6 bases; junction bases not matched to a gene: 4. Germline lookup yields CDR1 MDHEN and CDR2 SYDVKM. The CDR3 protein is CASSSGQGDGYTF. In DNA form, the CDR3 reads TGTGCCAGCAGTTCTGGACAGGGAGATGGCTACACCTTC.

With regard to this clone: The sample carries other DNA sequences with the same CDR3. The chain carries TRBV28 and TRBJ1-5; D is undetermined. The CDR3 spans 13 residues. V lost 1 base and J 4 bases, leaving 5 bases between the germline ends. From germline, CDR1 is MDHEN and CDR2 SYDVKM. DNA of the CDR3: TGTGCCAGCAGTTTATCCGGGAATCAGCCCCAGCATTTT. It encodes CASSLSGNQPQHF.

The rearrangement joins TRBV5-4 to TRBJ2-1; TRBD2 agrees at 8 bases. CDR1 is SGHNT and CDR2 is YYREEE in the germline V gene (reference sequence). The CDR3 is 15 residues long. V trimming: 4 bases; J trimming: 8 bases; junction bases outside the gene matches: 11. CDR3 in DNA: TGTGCCAGCAGCCTTACCGGGACTAGTACCGATGAGCAGTTCTTC. This gives the protein CASSLTGTSTDEQFF.

This chain connects TRBV6-5 to TRBJ2-7, with no clear D. This CDR3 is built from 14 residues. Germline CDR1 reads MNHEY; CDR2 reads SVGAGI. The V end was cut by 2 bases, the J end by 3 bases, with 11 bases between. The CDR3 sequence is CASSYDSSGYEQYF. The DNA for the CDR3 is TGTGCCAGCAGTTACGACTCTAGTGGCTACGAGCAGTACTTC.

The genes are TRBV5-3 and TRBJ2-1, with 11 bases that match TRBD2. TRBV5-3 is filed as an ORF, its function uncertain. The trim removed 4 bases at V and 4 bases at J, leaving 4 bases unmatched. The CDR3 covers 15 residues. The CDR3 here is CARSHSGGAYNEQFF. For the CDR3, the DNA is TGTGCCAGAAGCCATAGCGGGGGGGCTTACAATGAGCAGTTCTTC.

The chain combines TRBV2 with TRBJ1-5; D may be TRBD1 (6 bases). Germline values: CDR1 SNHLY, CDR2 FYNNEI. Trimming pared 3 bases from V and 5 bases from J, leaving 14 bases between. The CDR3 contains 15 residues. CDR3 protein: CASSDLGQTYQPQHF. The CDR3 coding sequence is TGTGCCAGCAGTGATTTGGGACAAACTTATCAGCCCCAGCATTTT.

This clone was counted between two and nine times. The chain carries TRBV5-1 and TRBJ1-1; possible D gene TRBD1, 6 bases. This CDR3 has 16 residues. Trimming cost V 8 bases and J 2 bases, with 22 bases left between them. CDR1 is SGHRS, CDR2 YFSETQ, per germline. The DNA for the CDR3 is TGCGCCAGTTCTTTTTCTCCGGGACACCTTAACACTGAAGCTTTCTTT. Translation gives CASSFSPGHLNTEAFF. Variable domain in full (rest from reference TRBV5-1 and TRBJ1-1): KAGVTQTPRYLIKTRGQQVTLSCSPISGHRSVSWYQQTPGQGLQFLFEYFSETQRNKGNFPGRFSGRQFSNSRSEMNVSTLELGDSALYLCASSFSPGHLNTEAFFGQGTRLTVV.